The entry that follows covers one T cell receptor beta chain sequence. Its antigen is still unknown. Base qualities are not recorded, but no much larger clone differs from it by a single base. This entry is derived from a study of blood T cell repertoires in COVID-19 (TCRdb year 2020). For context, the study as a whole: Collaborator samples came from the United States, Italy and Spain and covered acute and convalescent phases of COVID-19. The material from the prospective study consisted of cDNA or gDNA derived from T cells, B-cell-depleted T cells, or PBMCs. Subjects who had been exposed to COVID-19, were actively infected with it, or had recovered from it provided the deeply sampled blood TCRbeta repertoires that made up the dataset. The repertoires were released in a freely available public database meant as a resource for research on the immune response to SARS-CoV-2. Samples were obtained from the ongoing ImmuneRACE study (first 160 participants) and from 1,254 subjects provided by 6 global collaborators. Nearly every sample came with metadata listing a de-identified subject ID, COVID-19 status, age in years and sex. Where available, HLA class I and class II types were obtained from metadata supplied by the sample provider rather than from assay-based typing.

TCRbeta CDR3 regions were amplified from genomic DNA using the immunoSEQ Assay, a bias-controlled multiplex PCR. The authors processed their data as follows. The number of nucleated cells in each sample was estimated by amplification of reference gene primers within the assay. To quantify the absolute abundance of each unique TCRbeta CDR3 rearrangement, sequence reads were collapsed and filtered. Productive Simpson clonality was computed per sample as the square root of Simpson's diversity index over productive rearrangements. Sourced from immuneACCESS, this table was stored by TCRdb with only in-frame sequences that have V and J called. A share of the clones is absent; for the studies checked, an unresolved V gene accounts for under half, and the remainder has no known explanation. Clone size and the V and J calls come from that table; the DNA yielded D and trimming. The sample contains around 330,000 clones, roughly 86% of them found a single time. The top ten constitute 8% to 9% of the sample.

There are 11 amino acids in the CDR3, from cysteine to phenylalanine inclusive. The CDR3 DNA has 33 bases and is translated from base 1. V was cut back by 7 bases and J by 6 bases, leaving a gap of 12 bases between them. The germline V gene (reference sequence) supplies CDR1 DFQATT and CDR2 SNEGSKA. What the authors observed across the whole study: Clinical and demographic metadata were provided uncurated, with the amount varying by source and participant.

In the prospective study, participants were about 18 to 100 years old, resided in fewer than 25 geographic areas of the United States, and were enrolled through a virtual design. In the prospective study, cohorts were assigned on the basis of participant-reported clinical history obtained from a screening survey and a study questionnaire. ImmuneRACE Cohort 3 recovered participants were defined by two consecutive negative NP/OP PCR tests, healthcare professional clearance, or symptom resolution. In the prospective study, mobile phlebotomists collected whole blood, serum and a nasopharyngeal or oropharyngeal swab from each participant. Additional blood draws and questionnaires over an approximately two-month period could optionally be provided by prospective study participants. Blood samples from the prospective study were shipped frozen or at room temperature prior to DNA extraction.

This TCR came from a young woman who had recovered from COVID-19. The source material was PBMCs or T cells enriched from blood (not recorded which). Recombination joined TRBV20-1 with TRBJ1-2; the D gene identity is not certain. The CDR3 region reads CSDFDKDGYTF. DNA sequence: TGCAGTGATTTCGACAAAGATGGCTACACCTTC.